This T cell receptor beta chain came from a study of T cells after yellow fever vaccination. As for this clonotype: Its target is unknown.

Study outcomes and limitations: Within FACS-sorted repertoires, abundant clonotypes contaminating from the bulk population could be present.

Germline trimming cut 8 bases from V and 0 bases from J; bases unmatched to any gene: 5. The CDR3 consists of 14 residues. As TCR cDNA was made by 5'RACE template switching, a universal primer site and UMIs were added. MiXCR was run by TCRdb on the 5' RACE reads, yielding one entry per CDR3 protein. The sample yields 500,000 to 650,000 distinct CDR3 sequences, 17% seen once. The V call is TRBV12-3 or TRBV12-4, the J call TRBJ2-5; 8 positions match TRBD2. This clonotype was obtained from a man younger than 35 who received the YFV17D yellow fever vaccine. The sample in question was PBMCs, obtained 4 to 6 days after the first yellow fever vaccination. CDR3 nucleotide sequence: TGTGCCAGCGGCCAGCGGGGGAACCAAGAGACCCAGTACTTC. This gives the protein CASGQRGNQETQYF.